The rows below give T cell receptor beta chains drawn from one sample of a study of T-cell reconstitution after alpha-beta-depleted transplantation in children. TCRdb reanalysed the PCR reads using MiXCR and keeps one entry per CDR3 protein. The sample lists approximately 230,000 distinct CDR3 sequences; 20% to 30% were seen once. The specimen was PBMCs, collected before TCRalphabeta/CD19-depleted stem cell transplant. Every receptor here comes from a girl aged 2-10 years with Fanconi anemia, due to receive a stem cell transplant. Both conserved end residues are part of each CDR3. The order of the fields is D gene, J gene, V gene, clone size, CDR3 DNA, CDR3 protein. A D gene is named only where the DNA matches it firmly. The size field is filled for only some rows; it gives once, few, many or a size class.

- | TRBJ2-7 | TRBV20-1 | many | TGCAGTGCTAGACCCTCGGGACTCTTTCTCTACGAGCAGTACTTC | CSARPSGLFLYEQYF
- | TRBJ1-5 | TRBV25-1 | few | TGTGCCAGCAGTGAAAGCAGGAGCAATCAGCCCCAGCATTTT | CASSESRSNQPQHF
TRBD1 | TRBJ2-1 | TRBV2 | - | TGTGCTCGCACAGCGGACAGGGTCTTCGAGGATGAGCAGTTCTTC | CARTADRVFEDEQFF
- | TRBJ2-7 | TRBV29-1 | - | TGCAGCGTTGAAGATCCGAGGAGGCCCTACGAGCAGTACTTC | CSVEDPRRPYEQYF
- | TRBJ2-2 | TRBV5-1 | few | TGCGCCAGCAGCATAACAGGGACCGGGGAGCTGTTTTTT | CASSITGTGELFF
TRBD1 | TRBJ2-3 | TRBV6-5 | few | TGTGCCAGCAGTTACCTGAAAACGGATAGGGACAGTCTCTGGGATACGCAGTATTTT | CASSYLKTDRDSLWDTQYF
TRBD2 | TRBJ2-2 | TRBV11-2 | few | TGTGCCAGCAGCCTACGGTGGACTAGCGGGAGCAACGGGGAGCTGTTTTTT | CASSLRWTSGSNGELFF
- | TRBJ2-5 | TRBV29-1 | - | TGCAGCGTTGGATTTTGGCGGATAGAAGAGACCCAGTACTTC | CSVGFWRIEETQYF
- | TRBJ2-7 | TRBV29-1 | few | TGCAGCGTTGCGTCGAGGGCAACCTACGAGCAGTACTTC | CSVASRATYEQYF
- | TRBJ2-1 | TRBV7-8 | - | TGTGCCAGCAGCTTAGAACGGCTTTCCAATGAGCAGTTCTTC | CASSLERLSNEQFF
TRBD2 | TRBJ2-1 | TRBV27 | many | TGTGCCAGCAGTTTGGGAGGGTTCTACAATGAGCAGTTCTTC | CASSLGGFYNEQFF
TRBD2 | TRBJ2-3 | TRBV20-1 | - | TGCAGTGCCGACGGACTAGCGGGAGACACAGATACGCAGTATTTT | CSADGLAGDTDTQYF
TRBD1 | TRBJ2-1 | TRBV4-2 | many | TGTGCCAGCAGCCCCGAAGCCGGGACAGCATGGTTCTTC | CASSPEAGTAWFF
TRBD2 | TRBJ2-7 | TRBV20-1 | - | TGCAGTGCTAGGCCGGGACTACTAGCCGAGCAGTACTTC | CSARPGLLAEQYF
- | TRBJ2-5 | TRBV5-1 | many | TGCGCCAGCAGATCAGTGGTCCAAGAGACCCAGTACTTC | CASRSVVQETQYF
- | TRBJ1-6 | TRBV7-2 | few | TGTGCCAGCAGCTTAGAGCCGGGACGAGGGCATTCACCCCTCCACTTT | CASSLEPGRGHSPLHF